This T cell receptor (beta chain) was profiled in a study of blood T cell repertoires in COVID-19. Sequencing was performed with immunoSEQ multiplex PCR; in TCRdb, only in-frame clones are kept and a portion is missing. The sample has under 250,000 clones, about 80% seen once. The germline V and J ends were trimmed by 5 bases and 4 bases, with 8 bases remaining between them. The CDR3 has 12 amino acids. Germline lookup yields CDR1 SGHAT and CDR2 FQNNGV. This receptor was obtained from a man aged 50 to 60 with active or convalescent COVID-19. Sequencing was performed on peripheral blood. This chain uses TRBV11-2 with TRBJ1-2, with no clear D. CDR3 sequence reads: CASSLNSYGYTF. DNA of the CDR3: TGTGCCAGCAGCCTGAACAGCTATGGCTACACCTTC.